The clone carrying this T cell receptor (beta chain) was counted between two and nine times. Its antigen is undetermined. Germline V gives CDR1 GTSNPN, CDR2 SVGIG (reference sequence). The CDR3 consists of 13 residues. Trimming removed 0 bases at V and 3 bases at J, with 8 bases between. The data were produced by immunoSEQ multiplex PCR, yet TCRdb's version contains in-frame clones alone and is incomplete. The table lists some 69,000 clones, 70% to 90% of them singletons. The entry originates in a study of OX40 agonist ivuxolimab in advanced cancers. Overall study: The group had a mean age of around 60 years, ranged from about 20 to 90, and was 82.7% male.

Study-level findings and limits: Partly responding patients at 0.1-3.0 mg/kg showed some of the smallest clonal expansion. Clonal expansion was seen in CD4+ and CD8+ blood T cells by week 6 at 0.1 to 3.0 mg/kg.

This specimen was CD4+ or CD8+ T cells sorted from blood, taken in a trial of the OX40 agonist ivuxolimab. The genes are TRBV30 and TRBJ1-1; a weak D match, TRBD1 (5 bases). The TCR was taken from an adult with an advanced solid tumor such as melanoma, head and neck, liver or kidney cancer. CDR3 in DNA: TGTGCCTGGAGTGTAATGGGGGACACTGAAGCTTTCTTT. Translated, it gives CAWSVMGDTEAFF.